The entry below describes one TCR beta chain. Its cognate antigen is unknown. A much more abundant neighbour one base away suggests this may be a read error. Germline values: CDR1 KGHSH, CDR2 LQKENI. The CDR3 covers 15 residues. Breast cancer patients provided tissue from their axillary draining lymph nodes. TCRdb independently ran MiXCR on the multiplex PCR reads; one entry per CDR3 protein. This sample has about 140,000 distinct CDR3 sequences, with 32% found just once. These data belong to a study of breast tumors, draining lymph nodes, adjacent tissues. General study findings and limits: Tumor TCR diversity was below lymph nodes but above nontumor tissue.

The TCR sequence derives from a female donor with breast cancer. Some clones in this sample may be carry-over from other donors' samples. What was sequenced was axillary lymph node tissue. V is TRBV18 and J is TRBJ2-1; 12 bases fit TRBD2. The CDR3 loop is CASSPWTSGANEQSF. The DNA of the CDR3 is TGTGCCAGCTCACCATGGACTAGCGGGGCTAATGAGCAGTCCTTC.